The clone carrying this T cell receptor (beta chain) occurred a few times. Antigen unknown. The V gene lost 1 base and the J gene lost 6 bases, with 12 bases spanning the gap. Per germline, CDR1 LGHNA and CDR2 YNFKEQ. The CDR3 has 14 residues. TCRdb fed the 5' RACE reads into MiXCR, producing one record per CDR3 protein. The table includes tens of thousands of distinct CDR3 sequences, roughly 12% detected once. The sample is drawn from a study of early T cells in non-severe SARS-CoV-2 infection. As for the study in general: Bulk RNA from unsorted whole blood was sequenced; chains were unpaired. Whole-study results and caveats: VDJdb matching favored anti-spike CD8 responses, missing private and CD4 specificities.

This chain connects TRBV4-2 to TRBJ1-1; no definite D call. The TCR sequence derives from an adult who was a healthcare worker with PCR-confirmed SARS-CoV-2 infection or an uninfected control (not recorded which). Sequences were derived from whole blood, sampled at baseline. CDR3 residues: CASSQGGLGAEAFF. The CDR3 DNA follows: TGTGCCAGCAGCCAAGGCGGATTGGGCGCTGAAGCTTTCTTT.